This T cell receptor beta chain was identified in a study of blood T cell repertoires in COVID-19. Study in general: Samples came from the United States, Italy and Spain, spanning acute and convalescent COVID-19. T cells, B-cell-depleted T cells, or PBMCs supplied cDNA or gDNA.

Authors' methods: Estimates of nucleated cell counts were drawn from the amplification of reference gene primers. Method: immunoSEQ multiplex PCR; TCRdb's copy keeps in-frame clones and lacks some. V, J and clone size are taken as reported in that table, and D and trimming were inferred from the DNA itself. The profile covers some 380,000 clones, with around 90% appearing a single time and approximately 2.1% taken by the ten largest. Each participant's cohort was designated according to participant-reported clinical history. CDR1 is LNHDA, CDR2 SQIVND, per germline (reference sequence). The V and J ends lost 6 bases and 5 bases, in that order; junction bases with no gene match: 5. This CDR3 region has 13 residues.

The sequencing input was PBMCs or T cells enriched from blood (not recorded which). This clonotype was obtained from a woman in her thirties or forties with acute COVID-19. V usage is TRBV19 and J usage is TRBJ2-7; 9 bases match TRBD1. DNA of the CDR3: TGTGCCAGTAGGAGAGGACAGGGGCACGAGCAGTACTTC. Its protein product is CASRRGQGHEQYF.